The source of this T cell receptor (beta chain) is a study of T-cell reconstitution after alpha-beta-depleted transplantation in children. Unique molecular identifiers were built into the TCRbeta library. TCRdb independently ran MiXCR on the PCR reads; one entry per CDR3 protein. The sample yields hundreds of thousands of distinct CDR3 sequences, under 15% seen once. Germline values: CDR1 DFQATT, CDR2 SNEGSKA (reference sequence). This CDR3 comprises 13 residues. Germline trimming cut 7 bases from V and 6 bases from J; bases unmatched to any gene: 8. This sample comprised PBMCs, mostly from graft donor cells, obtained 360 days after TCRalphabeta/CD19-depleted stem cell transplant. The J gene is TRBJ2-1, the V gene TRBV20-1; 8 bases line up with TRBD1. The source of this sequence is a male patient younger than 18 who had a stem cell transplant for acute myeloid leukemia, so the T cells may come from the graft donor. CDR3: CSGRTGNFNEQFF. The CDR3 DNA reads TGCAGTGGTAGGACAGGGAATTTCAATGAGCAGTTCTTC.